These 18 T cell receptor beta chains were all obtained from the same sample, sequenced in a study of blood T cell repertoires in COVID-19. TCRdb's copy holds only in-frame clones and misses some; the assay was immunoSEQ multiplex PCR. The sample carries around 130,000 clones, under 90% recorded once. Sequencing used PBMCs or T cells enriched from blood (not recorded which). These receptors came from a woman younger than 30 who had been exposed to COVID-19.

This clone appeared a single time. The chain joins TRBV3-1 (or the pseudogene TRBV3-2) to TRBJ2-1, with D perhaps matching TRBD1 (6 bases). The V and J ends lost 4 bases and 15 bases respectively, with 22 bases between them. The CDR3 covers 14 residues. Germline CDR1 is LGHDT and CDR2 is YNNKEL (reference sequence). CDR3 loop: CASSPTRTVRQGFF. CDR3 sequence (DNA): TGTGCCAGCAGCCCTACCAGGACAGTCCGTCAGGGGTTCTTC.

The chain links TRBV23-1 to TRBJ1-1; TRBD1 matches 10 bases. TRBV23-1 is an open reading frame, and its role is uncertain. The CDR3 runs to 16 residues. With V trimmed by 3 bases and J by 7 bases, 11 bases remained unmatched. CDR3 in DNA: TGCGCCAGCAGTCAGGCCTGGACAGGGGGAATGAGTGAAGCTTTCTTT. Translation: CASSQAWTGGMSEAFF.

Written as DNA, the CDR3 is TGCGCCAGCAGCTTGGCCGGGAGGTACACAGATACGCAGTATTTT. Protein: CASSLAGRYTDTQYF. The chain recombines TRBV5-1 with TRBJ2-3; 7 positions match TRBD2. The germline V gene encodes CDR1 SGHRS and CDR2 YFSETQ. The J segment lost 2 bases and the V segment lost 0 bases, leaving 3 bases of the junction unmatched. CDR3 length: 15 amino acids.

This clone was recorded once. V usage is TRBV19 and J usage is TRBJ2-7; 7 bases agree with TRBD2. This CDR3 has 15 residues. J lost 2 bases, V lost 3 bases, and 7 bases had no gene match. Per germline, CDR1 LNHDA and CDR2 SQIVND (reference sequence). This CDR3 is CASSISGLVAYEQYF. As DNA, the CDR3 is TGTGCCAGTAGTATTTCTGGACTAGTAGCCTACGAGCAGTACTTC.

CDR3 nucleotide sequence: TGTGCCAGTAGTACACTGAGCTCTGGAAACACCATATATTTT. This encodes CASSTLSSGNTIYF. The rearrangement joins TRBV19 to TRBJ1-3; no firm D call. Between the trimmed V and J ends, which lost 4 bases and 0 bases, there was a span of 7 bases. There are 14 residues in the CDR3. Germline V lookup: CDR1 LNHDA, CDR2 SQIVND (reference sequence).

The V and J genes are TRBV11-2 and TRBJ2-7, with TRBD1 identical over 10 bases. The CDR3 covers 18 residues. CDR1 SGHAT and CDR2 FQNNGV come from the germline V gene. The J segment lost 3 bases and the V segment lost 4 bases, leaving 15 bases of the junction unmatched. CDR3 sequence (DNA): TGTGCCAGCAGCTCTCAACCCGACAGGGGGCGTTTATACTACGAGCAGTACTTC. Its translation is CASSSQPDRGRLYYEQYF.

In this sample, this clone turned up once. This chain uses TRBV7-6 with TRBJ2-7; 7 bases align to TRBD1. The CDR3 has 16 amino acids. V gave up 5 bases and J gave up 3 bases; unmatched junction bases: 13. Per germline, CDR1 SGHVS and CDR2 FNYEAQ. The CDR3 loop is CASSPIRDSHFYEQYF. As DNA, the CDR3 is TGTGCCAGCAGCCCCATACGGGACAGTCATTTCTACGAGCAGTACTTC.

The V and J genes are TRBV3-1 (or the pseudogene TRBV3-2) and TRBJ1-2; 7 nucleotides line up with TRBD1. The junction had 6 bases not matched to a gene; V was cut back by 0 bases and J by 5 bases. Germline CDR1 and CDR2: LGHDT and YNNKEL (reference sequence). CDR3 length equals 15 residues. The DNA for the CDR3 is TGTGCCAGCAGCCAAGATGAGGACAGGACTTATGGCTACACCTTC. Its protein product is CASSQDEDRTYGYTF.

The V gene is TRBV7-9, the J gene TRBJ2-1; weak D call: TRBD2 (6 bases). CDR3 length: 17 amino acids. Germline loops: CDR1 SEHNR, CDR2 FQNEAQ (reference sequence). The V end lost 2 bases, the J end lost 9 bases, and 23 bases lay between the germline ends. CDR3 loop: CASSLPTGAGKEGEQFF. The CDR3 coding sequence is TGTGCCAGCAGCTTACCTACCGGGGCGGGAAAGGAGGGTGAGCAGTTCTTC. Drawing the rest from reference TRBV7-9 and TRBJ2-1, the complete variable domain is DTGVSQNPRHKITKRGQNVTFRCDPISEHNRLYWYRQTLGQGPEFLTYFQNEAQLEKSRLLSDRFSAERPKGSFSTLEIQRTEQGDSAMYLCASSLPTGAGKEGEQFFGPGTRLTVL.

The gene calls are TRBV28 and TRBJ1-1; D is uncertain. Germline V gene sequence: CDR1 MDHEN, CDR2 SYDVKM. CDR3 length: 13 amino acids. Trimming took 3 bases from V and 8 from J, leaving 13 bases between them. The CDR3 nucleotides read TGTGCCAGCAGTTTTCCCATTAAACGGGAAGCTTTCTTT. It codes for CASSFPIKREAFF.

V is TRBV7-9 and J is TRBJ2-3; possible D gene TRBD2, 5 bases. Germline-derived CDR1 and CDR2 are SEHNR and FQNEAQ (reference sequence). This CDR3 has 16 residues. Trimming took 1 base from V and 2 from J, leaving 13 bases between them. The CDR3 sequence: CASSLGSTSPTDTQYF. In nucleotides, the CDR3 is TGTGCCAGCAGCTTAGGTTCTACTAGTCCCACAGATACGCAGTATTTT. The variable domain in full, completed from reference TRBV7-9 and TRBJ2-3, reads DTGVSQNPRHKITKRGQNVTFRCDPISEHNRLYWYRQTLGQGPEFLTYFQNEAQLEKSRLLSDRFSAERPKGSFSTLEIQRTEQGDSAMYLCASSLGSTSPTDTQYFGPGTRLTVL.

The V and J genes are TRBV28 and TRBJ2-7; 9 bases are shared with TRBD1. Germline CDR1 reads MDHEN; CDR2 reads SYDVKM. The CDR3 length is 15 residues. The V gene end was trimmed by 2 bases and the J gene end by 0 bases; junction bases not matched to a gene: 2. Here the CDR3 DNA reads TGTGCCAGCAGTTTAGCGACAGGGGGCTCCTACGAGCAGTACTTC. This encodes CASSLATGGSYEQYF.

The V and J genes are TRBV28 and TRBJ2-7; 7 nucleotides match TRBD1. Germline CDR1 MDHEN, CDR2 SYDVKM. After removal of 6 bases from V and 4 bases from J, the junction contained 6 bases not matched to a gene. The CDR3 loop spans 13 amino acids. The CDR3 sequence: CASRPGQMYEQYF. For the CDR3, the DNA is TGTGCCAGCAGACCGGGACAGATGTACGAGCAGTACTTC. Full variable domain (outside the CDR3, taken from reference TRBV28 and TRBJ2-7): DVKVTQSSRYLVKRTGEKVFLECVQDMDHENMFWYRQDPGLGLRLIYFSYDVKMKEKGDIPEGYSVSREKKERFSLILESASTNQTSMYLCASRPGQMYEQYFGPGTRLTVT.

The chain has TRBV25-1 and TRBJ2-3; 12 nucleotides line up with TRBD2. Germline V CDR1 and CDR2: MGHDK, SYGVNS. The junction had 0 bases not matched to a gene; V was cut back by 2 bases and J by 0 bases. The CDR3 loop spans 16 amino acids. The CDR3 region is CASSEGTSGSTDTQYF. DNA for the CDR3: TGTGCCAGCAGTGAAGGGACTAGCGGGAGCACAGATACGCAGTATTTT.

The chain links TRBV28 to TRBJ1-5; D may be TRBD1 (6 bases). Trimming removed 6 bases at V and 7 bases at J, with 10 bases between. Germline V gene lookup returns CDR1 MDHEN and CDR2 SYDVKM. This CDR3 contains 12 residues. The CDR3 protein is CASSPTGQPQHF. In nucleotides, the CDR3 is TGTGCCAGCAGCCCAACAGGGCAGCCCCAGCATTTT. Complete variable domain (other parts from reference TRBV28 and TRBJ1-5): DVKVTQSSRYLVKRTGEKVFLECVQDMDHENMFWYRQDPGLGLRLIYFSYDVKMKEKGDIPEGYSVSREKKERFSLILESASTNQTSMYLCASSPTGQPQHFGDGTRLSIL.

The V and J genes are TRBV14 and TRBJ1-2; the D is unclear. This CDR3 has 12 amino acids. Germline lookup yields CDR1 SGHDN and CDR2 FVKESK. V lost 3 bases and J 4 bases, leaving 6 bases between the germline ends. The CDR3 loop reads CASSQFIYGYTF. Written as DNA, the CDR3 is TGTGCCAGCAGCCAGTTTATCTATGGCTACACCTTC.

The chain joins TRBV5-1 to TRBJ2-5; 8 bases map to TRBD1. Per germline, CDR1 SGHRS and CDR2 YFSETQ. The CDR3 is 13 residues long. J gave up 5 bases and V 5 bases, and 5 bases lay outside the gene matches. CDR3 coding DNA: TGCGCCAGCAGTTCAGGGGGCGGTGAGACCCAGTACTTC. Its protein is CASSSGGGETQYF.

The CDR3 loop reads CASSSQTSGRHAYNEQFF. Here the CDR3 DNA reads TGTGCCAGCAGCTCCCAGACTAGCGGGAGGCATGCCTACAATGAGCAGTTCTTC. The chain carries TRBV7-2 and TRBJ2-1, with TRBD2 matching over 13 bases. CDR1 and CDR2 from the germline V gene are SGHTA and FQGNSA. CDR3 length: 18 amino acids. Trimming took 4 bases from V and 2 from J; bases not matched to a gene: 8. Combining the CDR3 with reference TRBV7-2 and TRBJ2-1 gives the whole variable domain GAGVSQSPSNKVTEKGKDVELRCDPISGHTALYWYRQSLGQGLEFLIYFQGNSAPDKSGLPSDRFSAERTGGSVSTLTIQRTQQEDSAVYLCASSSQTSGRHAYNEQFFGPGTRLTVL.